This is a list of T cell receptor beta chains from one sample in a study of OX40 agonist ivuxolimab in advanced cancers. Produced via immunoSEQ multiplex PCR; TCRdb's table is partial and in-frame only. The sample shows some 80,000 clones, approximately 95% of them seen only once. Sequenced material: CD4+ or CD8+ T cells sorted from blood, taken in a trial of the OX40 agonist ivuxolimab. The origin of the receptors is an adult with an advanced solid tumor such as melanoma, head and neck, liver or kidney cancer. Each CDR3 is given with its conserved first and last residue. Fields, in order: J gene, D gene, clone size, V gene, CDR3 protein, CDR3 DNA. D genes are given only for firm matches. Part of the rows lack a size; the others show once, few, many or a class for expanded clones.

j_call: TRBJ1-2; d_call: TRBD1; clone_size: NA; v_call: TRBV6-1; cdr3_aa: CASRDRDSANYGYTF; cdr3_nt: TGTGCCAGCAGGGACCGGGACAGTGCTAACTATGGCTACACCTTC
j_call: TRBJ2-4; d_call: NA; clone_size: NA; v_call: TRBV28; cdr3_aa: CASSDLGDAKNIQYF; cdr3_nt: TGTGCCAGCAGTGACCTGGGGGACGCCAAAAACATTCAGTACTTC
j_call: TRBJ1-1; d_call: TRBD1; clone_size: NA; v_call: TRBV5-4; cdr3_aa: CASSAGQGPSTEAFF; cdr3_nt: TGTGCCAGCAGCGCCGGACAGGGGCCGAGCACTGAAGCTTTCTTT
j_call: TRBJ2-2; d_call: NA; clone_size: NA; v_call: TRBV2; cdr3_aa: CASKPQVNTGELFF; cdr3_nt: TGTGCCAGCAAACCACAGGTTAACACCGGGGAGCTGTTTTTT
j_call: TRBJ1-4; d_call: NA; clone_size: NA; v_call: TRBV7-9; cdr3_aa: CASSLRVTEDEKLFF; cdr3_nt: TGTGCCAGCAGCTTAAGGGTAACAGAGGATGAAAAACTGTTTTTT
j_call: TRBJ2-7; d_call: NA; clone_size: NA; v_call: TRBV7-7; cdr3_aa: CASSPPDRGYEQYF; cdr3_nt: TGTGCCAGCAGCCCGCCTGACCGGGGCTACGAGCAGTACTTC
j_call: TRBJ1-1; d_call: NA; clone_size: NA; v_call: TRBV9; cdr3_aa: CASSVDPGTNTEAFF; cdr3_nt: TGTGCCAGCAGCGTAGACCCCGGCACGAACACTGAAGCTTTCTTT
j_call: TRBJ2-7; d_call: NA; clone_size: NA; v_call: TRBV14; cdr3_aa: CASSQEGFHEQYF; cdr3_nt: TGTGCCAGCAGCCAAGAAGGGTTCCACGAGCAGTACTTC
j_call: TRBJ2-5; d_call: NA; clone_size: NA; v_call: TRBV7-6; cdr3_aa: CASSLALETQYF; cdr3_nt: TGTGCCAGCAGCTTAGCTTTGGAGACCCAGTACTTC
j_call: TRBJ2-7; d_call: TRBD2; clone_size: NA; v_call: TRBV4-3; cdr3_aa: CASSSTTSGRRYEQYF; cdr3_nt: TGCGCCAGCAGCTCTACGACTAGCGGGAGGCGCTACGAGCAGTACTTC
j_call: TRBJ1-1; d_call: NA; clone_size: NA; v_call: TRBV19; cdr3_aa: CASSIREGRTEAFF; cdr3_nt: TGTGCCAGTAGTATAAGGGAGGGACGGACTGAAGCTTTCTTT
j_call: TRBJ2-2; d_call: TRBD2; clone_size: NA; v_call: TRBV13; cdr3_aa: CASSPGLAGIGVTGELFF; cdr3_nt: TGTGCCAGCAGTCCGGGACTAGCGGGCATAGGCGTCACCGGGGAGCTGTTTTTT
j_call: TRBJ1-5; d_call: NA; clone_size: NA; v_call: TRBV28; cdr3_aa: CASSFRSGGPEYSNQPQHF; cdr3_nt: TGTGCCAGCAGTTTTAGGTCCGGGGGACCAGAATATAGCAATCAGCCCCAGCATTTT
j_call: TRBJ2-7; d_call: TRBD2; clone_size: NA; v_call: TRBV4-1; cdr3_aa: CASSQDDREGRYEQYF; cdr3_nt: TGCGCCAGCAGCCAAGATGATCGGGAGGGCCGGTACGAGCAGTACTTC
j_call: TRBJ2-1; d_call: TRBD2; clone_size: NA; v_call: TRBV4-2; cdr3_aa: CASSKLAGGEGNEQFF; cdr3_nt: TGTGCCAGCAGCAAGTTAGCGGGAGGGGAAGGAAATGAGCAGTTCTTC
j_call: TRBJ2-7; d_call: NA; clone_size: NA; v_call: TRBV6-5; cdr3_aa: CASSYTRGDEQYF; cdr3_nt: TGTGCCAGCAGTTATACTAGGGGAGACGAGCAGTACTTC
j_call: TRBJ1-4; d_call: NA; clone_size: NA; v_call: TRBV28; cdr3_aa: CASRQDASTNEKLFF; cdr3_nt: TGTGCCAGCAGGCAAGACGCGTCAACTAATGAAAAACTGTTTTTT
j_call: TRBJ1-2; d_call: TRBD1; clone_size: once; v_call: TRBV18; cdr3_aa: CASSPADRVNYGYTF; cdr3_nt: TGTGCCAGCTCACCGGCCGACAGGGTAAACTATGGCTACACCTTC
j_call: TRBJ2-2; d_call: NA; clone_size: NA; v_call: TRBV4-1; cdr3_aa: CASSQRVDTGELFF; cdr3_nt: TGCGCCAGCAGCCAACGGGTGGACACCGGGGAGCTGTTTTTT
j_call: TRBJ2-7; d_call: NA; clone_size: NA; v_call: TRBV11-3; cdr3_aa: CASSLEGTRAEQYF; cdr3_nt: TGTGCCAGCAGCTTAGAGGGGACCCGGGCCGAGCAGTACTTC
j_call: TRBJ1-1; d_call: NA; clone_size: NA; v_call: TRBV4-1; cdr3_aa: CASSQPSGVLSWRAFF; cdr3_nt: TGCGCCAGCAGCCAACCCAGTGGGGTCTTATCTTGGCGGGCTTTCTTT
j_call: TRBJ1-3; d_call: NA; clone_size: NA; v_call: TRBV4-2; cdr3_aa: CASSQDMVSVVSGNTIYF; cdr3_nt: TGTGCCAGCAGCCAAGATATGGTCAGCGTCGTCTCTGGAAACACCATATATTTT
j_call: TRBJ2-1; d_call: NA; clone_size: NA; v_call: TRBV29-1; cdr3_aa: CSVEVRGLFF; cdr3_nt: TGCAGCGTTGAAGTTCGGGGATTATTCTTC
j_call: TRBJ2-7; d_call: NA; clone_size: NA; v_call: TRBV27; cdr3_aa: CASSPERASLSYEQYF; cdr3_nt: TGTGCCAGCAGTCCTGAGAGGGCCTCTCTCTCCTACGAGCAGTACTTC
j_call: TRBJ1-5; d_call: NA; clone_size: NA; v_call: TRBV4-1; cdr3_aa: CASSQVGGTGSNQPQHF; cdr3_nt: TGCGCCAGCAGCCAAGTTGGCGGGACGGGGAGCAATCAGCCCCAGCATTTT
j_call: TRBJ2-5; d_call: TRBD1; clone_size: NA; v_call: TRBV7-9; cdr3_aa: CASSLQTGVPGTQYF; cdr3_nt: TGTGCCAGCAGCCTGCAAACAGGGGTCCCGGGGACCCAGTACTTC
j_call: TRBJ2-1; d_call: NA; clone_size: NA; v_call: TRBV4-3; cdr3_aa: CASSREDGLYNEQFF; cdr3_nt: TGCGCCAGCAGCCGAGAAGACGGTCTGTACAATGAGCAGTTCTTC
j_call: TRBJ2-7; d_call: NA; clone_size: NA; v_call: TRBV19; cdr3_aa: CASSPGTGYEQYF; cdr3_nt: TGTGCCAGTAGCCCTGGGACGGGCTACGAGCAGTACTTC
j_call: TRBJ1-1; d_call: NA; clone_size: NA; v_call: TRBV4-3; cdr3_aa: CASSQDHGGSPEAFF; cdr3_nt: TGCGCCAGCAGCCAAGATCACGGGGGCTCTCCTGAAGCTTTCTTT
j_call: TRBJ2-3; d_call: NA; clone_size: once; v_call: TRBV6-6; cdr3_aa: CASSYQGHTDTQYF; cdr3_nt: TGTGCCAGCAGTTACCAGGGACACACAGATACGCAGTATTTT
j_call: TRBJ1-1; d_call: NA; clone_size: NA; v_call: TRBV5-1; cdr3_aa: CASSFRAVGTEAFF; cdr3_nt: TGCGCCAGCAGCTTTCGTGCGGTCGGCACTGAAGCTTTCTTT
j_call: TRBJ2-7; d_call: NA; clone_size: NA; v_call: TRBV4-1; cdr3_aa: CASSQEDQRGEQYF; cdr3_nt: TGCGCCAGCAGCCAAGAAGATCAGAGGGGCGAGCAGTACTTC
j_call: TRBJ2-1; d_call: TRBD1; clone_size: NA; v_call: TRBV6-1; cdr3_aa: CASSETGSSYNEQFF; cdr3_nt: TGTGCCAGCAGTGAGACAGGGAGCTCCTACAATGAGCAGTTCTTC
j_call: TRBJ1-1; d_call: NA; clone_size: NA; v_call: TRBV5-6; cdr3_aa: CASSWDENTEAFF; cdr3_nt: TGTGCCAGCAGCTGGGACGAGAACACTGAAGCTTTCTTT
j_call: TRBJ1-5; d_call: NA; clone_size: NA; v_call: TRBV30; cdr3_aa: CAWTIGTLGNQPQHF; cdr3_nt: TGTGCCTGGACCATCGGGACCCTTGGAAATCAGCCCCAGCATTTT
j_call: TRBJ2-5; d_call: NA; clone_size: NA; v_call: TRBV7-9; cdr3_aa: CASSSDGSQETQYF; cdr3_nt: TGTGCCAGCAGCTCGGACGGTTCCCAAGAGACCCAGTACTTC
j_call: TRBJ1-1; d_call: NA; clone_size: few; v_call: TRBV7-9; cdr3_aa: CASSSQENTEAFF; cdr3_nt: TGTGCCAGCAGCTCACAGGAGAACACTGAAGCTTTCTTT
j_call: TRBJ2-7; d_call: TRBD1; clone_size: NA; v_call: TRBV5-1; cdr3_aa: CASSPTGRRSSYEQYF; cdr3_nt: TGCGCCAGCAGCCCGACAGGGCGAAGAAGCTCCTACGAGCAGTACTTC
j_call: TRBJ2-1; d_call: TRBD1; clone_size: NA; v_call: TRBV19; cdr3_aa: CASSETGRRGNEQFF; cdr3_nt: TGTGCCAGTAGCGAGACAGGGAGAAGGGGCAATGAGCAGTTCTTC
j_call: TRBJ2-7; d_call: TRBD1; clone_size: NA; v_call: TRBV7-6; cdr3_aa: CASSAAGGRAYEQYF; cdr3_nt: TGTGCCAGCAGCGCGGCAGGGGGAAGGGCCTACGAGCAGTACTTC
j_call: TRBJ1-1; d_call: NA; clone_size: NA; v_call: TRBV29-1; cdr3_aa: CSVEQDSTEAFF; cdr3_nt: TGCAGCGTTGAGCAGGACAGCACTGAAGCTTTCTTT
j_call: TRBJ2-3; d_call: NA; clone_size: NA; v_call: TRBV19; cdr3_aa: CASKGGKRYLTDTQYF; cdr3_nt: TGTGCCAGTAAAGGTGGCAAGAGGTACCTCACAGATACGCAGTATTTT
j_call: TRBJ2-1; d_call: TRBD1; clone_size: once; v_call: TRBV5-8; cdr3_aa: CASSLPPWRTGYNEQFF; cdr3_nt: TGTGCCAGCAGCTTACCGCCCTGGAGGACAGGATATAATGAGCAGTTCTTC
j_call: TRBJ2-1; d_call: TRBD2; clone_size: NA; v_call: TRBV7-3; cdr3_aa: CASSSLAGSYNEQFF; cdr3_nt: TGTGCCAGCAGCTCGCTAGCGGGCTCCTACAATGAGCAGTTCTTC
j_call: TRBJ1-1; d_call: TRBD1; clone_size: NA; v_call: TRBV9; cdr3_aa: CASSAEDRANTEAFF; cdr3_nt: TGTGCCAGCAGCGCGGAGGACAGGGCGAACACTGAAGCTTTCTTT
j_call: TRBJ1-2; d_call: NA; clone_size: NA; v_call: TRBV5-8; cdr3_aa: CASSLEAGTF; cdr3_nt: TGTGCCAGCAGCTTGGAGGCTGGCACCTTC
j_call: TRBJ1-1; d_call: NA; clone_size: NA; v_call: TRBV28; cdr3_aa: CASSLLLPGGNTEAFF; cdr3_nt: TGTGCCAGCAGTTTACTGCTGCCGGGGGGGAACACTGAAGCTTTCTTT
j_call: TRBJ1-2; d_call: NA; clone_size: NA; v_call: TRBV5-1; cdr3_aa: CASSTLYGYTF; cdr3_nt: TGCGCCAGCAGCACCCTCTATGGCTACACCTTC
j_call: TRBJ2-3; d_call: NA; clone_size: NA; v_call: TRBV6-1; cdr3_aa: CASSESVGLDTQYF; cdr3_nt: TGTGCCAGCAGTGAAAGTGTCGGCCTGGATACGCAGTATTTT
j_call: TRBJ2-1; d_call: NA; clone_size: NA; v_call: TRBV29-1; cdr3_aa: CSPRTRYNEQFF; cdr3_nt: TGCAGCCCTCGGACACGCTACAATGAGCAGTTCTTC
j_call: TRBJ2-7; d_call: TRBD2; clone_size: NA; v_call: TRBV6-6; cdr3_aa: CASTLLAGGSYEQYF; cdr3_nt: TGTGCCAGCACCTTACTGGCGGGGGGTTCCTACGAGCAGTACTTC
j_call: TRBJ1-2; d_call: NA; clone_size: NA; v_call: TRBV4-1; cdr3_aa: CASSPFEGYGYGYTF; cdr3_nt: TGCGCCAGCAGCCCCTTTGAGGGATACGGCTATGGCTACACCTTC
j_call: TRBJ1-1; d_call: NA; clone_size: NA; v_call: TRBV5-4; cdr3_aa: CASRMEGAEAFF; cdr3_nt: TGTGCCAGCAGAATGGAAGGGGCTGAAGCTTTCTTT
j_call: TRBJ2-6; d_call: NA; clone_size: NA; v_call: TRBV5-1; cdr3_aa: CASSFGRGLSGANVLTF; cdr3_nt: TGCGCCAGCAGCTTTGGCAGGGGACTTTCTGGGGCCAACGTCCTGACTTTC
j_call: TRBJ1-2; d_call: NA; clone_size: NA; v_call: TRBV27; cdr3_aa: CASSLGAGYGYTF; cdr3_nt: TGTGCCAGCAGTTTAGGGGCGGGGTATGGCTACACCTTC
j_call: TRBJ1-2; d_call: NA; clone_size: NA; v_call: TRBV10-2; cdr3_aa: CASSQGLEGYTF; cdr3_nt: TGCGCCAGCAGCCAGGGCCTTGAGGGCTACACCTTC
j_call: TRBJ2-2; d_call: NA; clone_size: NA; v_call: TRBV6-5; cdr3_aa: CASSYSIGSGELFF; cdr3_nt: TGTGCCAGCAGTTACTCGATCGGTTCCGGGGAGCTGTTTTTT
j_call: TRBJ2-7; d_call: NA; clone_size: NA; v_call: TRBV4-3; cdr3_aa: CASSHGTYYEQYF; cdr3_nt: TGCGCCAGCAGCCATGGGACTTACTACGAGCAGTACTTC
j_call: TRBJ1-2; d_call: NA; clone_size: NA; v_call: TRBV27; cdr3_aa: CASSLGGGYGYTF; cdr3_nt: TGTGCCAGCAGTTTAGGGGGGGGATATGGCTACACCTTC